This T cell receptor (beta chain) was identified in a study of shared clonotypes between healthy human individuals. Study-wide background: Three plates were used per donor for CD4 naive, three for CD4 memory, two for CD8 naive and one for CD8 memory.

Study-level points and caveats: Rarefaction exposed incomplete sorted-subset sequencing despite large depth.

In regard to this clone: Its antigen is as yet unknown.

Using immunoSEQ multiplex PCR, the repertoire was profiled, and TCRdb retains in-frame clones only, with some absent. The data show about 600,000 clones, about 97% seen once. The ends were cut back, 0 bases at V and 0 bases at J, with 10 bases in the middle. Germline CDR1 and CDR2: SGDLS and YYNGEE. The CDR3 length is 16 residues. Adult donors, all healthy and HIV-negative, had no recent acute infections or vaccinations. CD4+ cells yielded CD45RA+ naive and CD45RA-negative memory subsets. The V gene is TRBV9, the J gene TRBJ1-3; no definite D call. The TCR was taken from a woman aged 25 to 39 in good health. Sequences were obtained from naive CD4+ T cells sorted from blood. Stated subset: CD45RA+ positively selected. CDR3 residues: CASSVGRQSSGNTIYF. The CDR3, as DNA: TGTGCCAGCAGCGTAGGGAGACAAAGCTCTGGAAACACCATATATTTT.